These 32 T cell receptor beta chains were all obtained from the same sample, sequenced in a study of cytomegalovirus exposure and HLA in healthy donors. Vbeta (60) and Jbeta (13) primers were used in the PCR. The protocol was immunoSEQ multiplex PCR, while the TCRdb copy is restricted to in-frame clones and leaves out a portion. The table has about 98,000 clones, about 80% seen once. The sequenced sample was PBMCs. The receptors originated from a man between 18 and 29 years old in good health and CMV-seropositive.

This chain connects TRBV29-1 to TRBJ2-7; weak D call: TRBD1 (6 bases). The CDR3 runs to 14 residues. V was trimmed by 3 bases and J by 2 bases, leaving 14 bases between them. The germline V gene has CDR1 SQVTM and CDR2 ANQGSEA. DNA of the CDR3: TGCAGCGTTGAGGTAGTGAGGGGGACCTACGAGCAGTACTTC. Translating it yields CSVEVVRGTYEQYF.

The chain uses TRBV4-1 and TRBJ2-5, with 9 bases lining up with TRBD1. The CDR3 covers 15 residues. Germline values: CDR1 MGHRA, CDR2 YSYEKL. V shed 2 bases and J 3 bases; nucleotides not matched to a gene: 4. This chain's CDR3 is CASSQQGTGKETQYF. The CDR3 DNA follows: TGCGCCAGCAGCCAACAAGGGACAGGGAAAGAGACCCAGTACTTC.

Here the CDR3 reads CASSAPGTEFIQYF. The CDR3, as DNA: TGTGCCAGCAGTGCCCCCGGGACAGAGTTTATTCAGTACTTC. The chain links TRBV6-1 to TRBJ2-4; 7 bases align to TRBD1. The CDR3 is 14 amino acids. CDR1 and CDR2 (germline): MNHNS, SASEGT. Trimming took 4 bases from V and 10 from J; bases not matched to a gene: 10.

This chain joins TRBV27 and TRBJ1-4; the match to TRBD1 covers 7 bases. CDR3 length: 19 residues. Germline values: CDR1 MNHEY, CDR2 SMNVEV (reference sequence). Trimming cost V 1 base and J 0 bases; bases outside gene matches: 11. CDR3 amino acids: CASSLYSRGNSATNEKLFF. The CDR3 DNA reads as TGTGCCAGCAGTTTATATTCCAGGGGGAACTCTGCAACTAATGAAAAACTGTTTTTT.

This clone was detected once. The CDR3 sequence is CASSIWTGGNQPQHF. CDR3 nucleotide sequence: TGTGCCAGTAGTATATGGACAGGTGGTAATCAGCCCCAGCATTTT. V gene TRBV19 combines with J gene TRBJ1-5; 7 bases are a match to TRBD1. V trimming: 2 bases; J trimming: 4 bases; junction bases outside the gene matches: 5. The CDR3 extends over 15 amino acids. From germline, CDR1 is LNHDA and CDR2 SQIVND (reference sequence).

DNA for the CDR3: TGCGCCAGCAAAAACAGGGAGTACTATGGCTACACCTTC. Its translation: CASKNREYYGYTF. This chain joins TRBV10-1 and TRBJ1-2, with D tentatively TRBD1 (6 bases). In germline, CDR1 is WNHNN, CDR2 SYGVQD (reference sequence). The V gene lost 7 bases and the J gene lost 3 bases, with 12 bases spanning the gap. This CDR3 is built from 13 residues.

The CDR3 here is CASSLLGQGADEQYF. The CDR3 DNA is TGTGCCAGCAGTTTATTGGGACAGGGGGCGGACGAGCAGTACTTC. The chain recombines TRBV27 with TRBJ2-7, with 12 bases aligning to TRBD1. The CDR3 runs to 15 residues. V lost 1 base to trimming and J lost 5 bases; unmatched junction nucleotides: 3. Germline V CDR1 and CDR2: MNHEY, SMNVEV (reference sequence).

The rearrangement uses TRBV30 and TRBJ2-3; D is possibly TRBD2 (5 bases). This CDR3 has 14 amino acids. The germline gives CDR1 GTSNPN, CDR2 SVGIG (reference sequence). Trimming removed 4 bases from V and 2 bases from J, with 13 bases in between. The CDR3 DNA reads TGTGCCTGGAATCCGACGGGGTACACAGATACGCAGTATTTT. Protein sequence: CAWNPTGYTDTQYF.

In nucleotides, the CDR3 is TGTGCCAGCAGTGAAATGGGGGACAGCGCTGAAAAACTGTTTTTT. It yields the protein CASSEMGDSAEKLFF. The rearrangement links TRBV25-1 to TRBJ1-4, with TRBD1 matching 7 bases. Per the germline V gene, CDR1 is MGHDK and CDR2 is SYGVNS. With V trimmed by 2 bases and J by 7 bases, 7 bases remained unmatched. The CDR3 is 15 amino acids.

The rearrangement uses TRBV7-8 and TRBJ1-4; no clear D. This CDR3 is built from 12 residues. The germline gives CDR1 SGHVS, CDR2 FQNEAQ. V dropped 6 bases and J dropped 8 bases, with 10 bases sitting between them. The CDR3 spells CASSRPGEKLFF. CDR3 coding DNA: TGTGCCAGCAGTAGGCCGGGAGAAAAACTGTTTTTT.

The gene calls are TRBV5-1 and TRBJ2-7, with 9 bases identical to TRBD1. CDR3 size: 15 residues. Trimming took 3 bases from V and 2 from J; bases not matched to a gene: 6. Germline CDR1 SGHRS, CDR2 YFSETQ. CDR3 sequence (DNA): TGCGCCAGCAGCTCGGACAGGGGCCCCCCCTACGAGCAGTACTTC. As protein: CASSSDRGPPYEQYF.

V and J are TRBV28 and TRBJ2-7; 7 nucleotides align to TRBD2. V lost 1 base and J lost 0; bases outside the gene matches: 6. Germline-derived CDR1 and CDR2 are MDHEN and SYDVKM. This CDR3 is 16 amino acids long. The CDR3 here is CASSLLGGGSSYEQYF. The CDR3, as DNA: TGTGCCAGCAGTTTATTGGGCGGGGGTAGCTCCTACGAGCAGTACTTC. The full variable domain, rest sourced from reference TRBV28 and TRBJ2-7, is DVKVTQSSRYLVKRTGEKVFLECVQDMDHENMFWYRQDPGLGLRLIYFSYDVKMKEKGDIPEGYSVSREKKERFSLILESASTNQTSMYLCASSLLGGGSSYEQYFGPGTRLTVT.

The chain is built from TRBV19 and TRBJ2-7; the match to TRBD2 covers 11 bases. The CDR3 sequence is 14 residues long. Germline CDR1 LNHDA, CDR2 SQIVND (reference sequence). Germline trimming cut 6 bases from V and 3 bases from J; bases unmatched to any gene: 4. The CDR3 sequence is CASSSGLAGYEQYF. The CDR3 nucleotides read TGTGCCAGTAGCAGCGGACTAGCGGGCTACGAGCAGTACTTC.

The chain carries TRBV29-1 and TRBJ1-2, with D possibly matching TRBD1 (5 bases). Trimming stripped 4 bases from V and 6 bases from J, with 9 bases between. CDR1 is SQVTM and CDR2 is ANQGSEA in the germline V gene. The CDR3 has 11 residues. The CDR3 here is CSVVGEDGYTF. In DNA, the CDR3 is TGCAGCGTTGTGGGGGAGGATGGCTACACCTTC.

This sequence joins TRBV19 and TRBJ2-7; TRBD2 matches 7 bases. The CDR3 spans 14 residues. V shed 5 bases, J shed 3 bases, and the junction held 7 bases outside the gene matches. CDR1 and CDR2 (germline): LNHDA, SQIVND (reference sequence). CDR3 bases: TGTGCCAGTAGTCCGACCGGGGGGTTCTACGAGCAGTACTTC. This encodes CASSPTGGFYEQYF.

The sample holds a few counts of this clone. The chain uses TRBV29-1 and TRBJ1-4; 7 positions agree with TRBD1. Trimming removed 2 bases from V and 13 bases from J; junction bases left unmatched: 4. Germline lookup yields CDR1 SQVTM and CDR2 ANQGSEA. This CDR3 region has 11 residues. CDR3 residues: CSVEFGDRLFF. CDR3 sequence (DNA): TGCAGCGTTGAATTTGGGGACAGACTGTTTTTT.

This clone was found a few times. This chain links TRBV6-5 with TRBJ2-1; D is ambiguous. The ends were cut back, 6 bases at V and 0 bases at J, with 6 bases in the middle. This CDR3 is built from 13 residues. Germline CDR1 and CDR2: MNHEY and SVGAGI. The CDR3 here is CASRSASYNEQFF. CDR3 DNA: TGTGCCAGCAGAAGCGCCTCCTACAATGAGCAGTTCTTC.

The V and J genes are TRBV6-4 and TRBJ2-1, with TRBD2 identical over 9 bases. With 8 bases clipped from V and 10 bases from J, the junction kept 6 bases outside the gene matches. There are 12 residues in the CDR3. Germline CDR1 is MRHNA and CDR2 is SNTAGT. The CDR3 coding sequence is TGTGCCAGCGGGGGACTAGCCCGGGAGCAGTTCTTC. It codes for CASGGLAREQFF.

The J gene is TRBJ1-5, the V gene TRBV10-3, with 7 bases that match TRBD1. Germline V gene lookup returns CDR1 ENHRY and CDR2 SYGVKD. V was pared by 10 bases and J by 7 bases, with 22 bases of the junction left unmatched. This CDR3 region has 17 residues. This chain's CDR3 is CATQGGASSKSAQPQHF. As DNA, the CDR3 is TGTGCCACTCAAGGGGGCGCAAGTTCGAAATCGGCCCAGCCCCAGCATTTT.

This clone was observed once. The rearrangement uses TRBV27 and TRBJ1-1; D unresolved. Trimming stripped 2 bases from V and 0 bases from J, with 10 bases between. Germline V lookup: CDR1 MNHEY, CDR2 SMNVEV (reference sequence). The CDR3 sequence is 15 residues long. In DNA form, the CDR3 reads TGTGCCAGCAGTTTACGCTGGTCAGTGAACACTGAAGCTTTCTTT. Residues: CASSLRWSVNTEAFF.

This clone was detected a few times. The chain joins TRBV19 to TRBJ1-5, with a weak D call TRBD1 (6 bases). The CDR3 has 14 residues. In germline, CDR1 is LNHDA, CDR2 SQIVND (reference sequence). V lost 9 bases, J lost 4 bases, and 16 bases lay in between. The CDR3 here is CASRMMRGNQPQHF. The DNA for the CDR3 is TGTGCCAGCCGGATGATGAGGGGGAATCAGCCCCAGCATTTT. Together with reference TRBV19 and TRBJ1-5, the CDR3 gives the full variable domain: DGGITQSPKYLFRKEGQNVTLSCEQNLNHDAMYWYRQDPGQGLRLIYYSQIVNDFQKGDIAEGYSVSREKKESFPLTVTSAQKNPTAFYLCASRMMRGNQPQHFGDGTRLSIL.

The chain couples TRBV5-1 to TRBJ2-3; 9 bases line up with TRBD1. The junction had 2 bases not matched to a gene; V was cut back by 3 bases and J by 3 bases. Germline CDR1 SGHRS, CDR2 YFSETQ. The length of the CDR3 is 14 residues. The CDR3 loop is CASSSGTGTDTQYF. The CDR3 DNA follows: TGCGCCAGCAGCTCGGGGACAGGGACAGATACGCAGTATTTT.

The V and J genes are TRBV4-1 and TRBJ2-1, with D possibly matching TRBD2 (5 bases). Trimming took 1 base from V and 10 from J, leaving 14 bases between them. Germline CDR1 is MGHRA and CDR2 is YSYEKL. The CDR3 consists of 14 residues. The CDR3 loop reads CASSQVEGLWEQFF. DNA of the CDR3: TGCGCCAGCAGCCAAGTCGAGGGCCTCTGGGAGCAGTTCTTC.

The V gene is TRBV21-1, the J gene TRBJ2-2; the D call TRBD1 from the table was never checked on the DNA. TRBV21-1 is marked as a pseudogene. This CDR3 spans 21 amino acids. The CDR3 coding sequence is TGTGCCAGCAGCAAACCCGCGAATAATGGGCGTATCAGCTGTAACACCGGGGAGCTGTTTTTT. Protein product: CASSKPANNGRISCNTGELFF.

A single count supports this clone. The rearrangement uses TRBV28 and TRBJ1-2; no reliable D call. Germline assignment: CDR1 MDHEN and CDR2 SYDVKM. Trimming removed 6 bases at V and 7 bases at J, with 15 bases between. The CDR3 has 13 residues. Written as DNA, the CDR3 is TGTGCCAGCAGCCAGAGACAAATCCGTGGCTACACCTTC. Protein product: CASSQRQIRGYTF.

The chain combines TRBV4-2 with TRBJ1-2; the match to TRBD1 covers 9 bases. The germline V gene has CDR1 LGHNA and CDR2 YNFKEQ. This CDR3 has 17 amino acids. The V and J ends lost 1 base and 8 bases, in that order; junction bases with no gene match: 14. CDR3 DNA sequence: TGTGCCAGCAGCCAAGGAGGCCAACAGGGGGCGATTAACGGCTACACCTTC. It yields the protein CASSQGGQQGAINGYTF.

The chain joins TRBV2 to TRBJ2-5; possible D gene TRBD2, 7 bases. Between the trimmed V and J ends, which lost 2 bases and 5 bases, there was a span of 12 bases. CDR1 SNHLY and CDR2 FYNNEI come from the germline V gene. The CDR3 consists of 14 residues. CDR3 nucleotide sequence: TGTGCCAGCAGTGAACGCGGGGGCCAGGAGACCCAGTACTTC. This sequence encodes CASSERGGQETQYF.

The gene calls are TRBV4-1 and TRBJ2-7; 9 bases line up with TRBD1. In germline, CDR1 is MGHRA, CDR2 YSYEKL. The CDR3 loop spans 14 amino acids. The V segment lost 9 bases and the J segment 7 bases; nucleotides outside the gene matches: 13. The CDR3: CASRQGQGVGEQYF. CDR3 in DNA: TGCGCCAGTAGGCAGGGACAGGGAGTAGGAGAGCAGTACTTC.

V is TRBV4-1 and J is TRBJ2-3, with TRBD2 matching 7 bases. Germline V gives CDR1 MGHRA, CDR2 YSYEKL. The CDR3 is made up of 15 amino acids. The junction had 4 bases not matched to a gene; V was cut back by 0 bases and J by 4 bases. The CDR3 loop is CASSQEGTTPDTQYF. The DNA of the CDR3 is TGCGCCAGCAGCCAAGAAGGGACTACCCCAGATACGCAGTATTTT.

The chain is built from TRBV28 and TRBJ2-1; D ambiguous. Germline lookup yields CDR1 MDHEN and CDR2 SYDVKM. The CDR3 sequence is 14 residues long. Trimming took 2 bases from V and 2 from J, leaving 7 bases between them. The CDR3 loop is CASSLRLAYNEQFF. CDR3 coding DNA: TGTGCCAGCAGTTTAAGGCTAGCCTACAATGAGCAGTTCTTC.

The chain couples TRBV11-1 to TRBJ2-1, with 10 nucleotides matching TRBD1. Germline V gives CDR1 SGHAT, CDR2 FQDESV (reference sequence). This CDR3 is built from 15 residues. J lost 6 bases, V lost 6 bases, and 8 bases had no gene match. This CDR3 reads CASSSRDRGSNEQFF. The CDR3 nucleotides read TGTGCCAGCAGTTCCCGGGACAGGGGATCCAATGAGCAGTTCTTC.

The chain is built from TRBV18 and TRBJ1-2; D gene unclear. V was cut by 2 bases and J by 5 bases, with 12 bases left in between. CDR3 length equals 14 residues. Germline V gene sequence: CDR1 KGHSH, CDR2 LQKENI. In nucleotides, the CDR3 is TGTGCCAGCTCACCAGGGAGGCAGGAGTATGGCTACACCTTC. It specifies CASSPGRQEYGYTF. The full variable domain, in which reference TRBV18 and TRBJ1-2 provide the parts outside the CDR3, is NAGVMQNPRHLVRRRGQEARLRCSPMKGHSHVYWYRQLPEEGLKFMVYLQKENIIDESGMPKERFSAEFPKEGPSILRIQQVVRGDSAAYFCASSPGRQEYGYTFGSGTRLTVV.